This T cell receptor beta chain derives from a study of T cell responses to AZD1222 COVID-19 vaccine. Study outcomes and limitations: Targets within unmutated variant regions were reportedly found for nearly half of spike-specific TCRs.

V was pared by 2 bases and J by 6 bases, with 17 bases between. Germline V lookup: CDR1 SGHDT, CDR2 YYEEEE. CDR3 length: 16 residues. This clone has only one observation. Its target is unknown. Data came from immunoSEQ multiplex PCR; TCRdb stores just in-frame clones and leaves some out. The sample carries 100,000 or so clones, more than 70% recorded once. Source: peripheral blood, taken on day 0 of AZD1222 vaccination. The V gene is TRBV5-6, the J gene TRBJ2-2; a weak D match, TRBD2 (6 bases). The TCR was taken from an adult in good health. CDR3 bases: TGTGCCAGCAGCTTTAATGCGGGAATTCAATCCGGGGAGCTGTTTTTT. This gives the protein CASSFNAGIQSGELFF.